The rows below give T cell receptor beta chains drawn from one sample of a study of identical twins' blood T cells. TCRdb recomputed calls from the 5' RACE reads with MiXCR, one row per CDR3 protein. The table has a few hundred thousand distinct CDR3 sequences, under 30% seen once; the top ten hold about 6.1%. The specimen sequenced was PBMCs. These receptors originate from a woman aged 18 to 49 in good health. Each CDR3 is given with its conserved first and last residue. Fields, in order: V gene, J gene, clone size, CDR3 protein. A row's size may be missing; if present it is once, few, many or a size class.

TRBV29-1,TRBJ1-2,many,CSGTGDVYGYTF
TRBV6-2/TRBV6-3,TRBJ2-2,few,CASRQSTGELFF
TRBV20-1,TRBJ2-5,-,CSVITGAETQYF
TRBV20-1,TRBJ2-5,-,CSASRWSQETQYF
TRBV29-1,TRBJ1-1,-,CSVTRSTGGDTEAFF
TRBV13,TRBJ1-1,-,CASSQGIYRVGGVNTEAFF
TRBV29-1,TRBJ1-1,many,CSVEETGGGGTEAFF
TRBV3-1,TRBJ2-1,few,CASSQLGDHEQFF
TRBV6-5,TRBJ1-1,-,CASSYWGQGDTEAFF
TRBV10-2,TRBJ2-5,-,CSSSGRTFQETQYF
TRBV14,TRBJ2-1,-,CASSQGPLGDNEQFF
TRBV10-3,TRBJ2-3,few,CAISRDFTDTQYF